These 12 T cell receptor beta chains were sequenced from one sample in a study of PD-1 blockade in classical Hodgkin lymphoma. Data came from immunoSEQ multiplex PCR; TCRdb stores just in-frame clones and leaves some out. The sample yields roughly 20,000 clones, approximately 80% seen once. This sample's time point: cycle 4 day 1 (C4D1), after less than 7 weeks of nivolumab. Each of the patients experienced relapse following autologous stem cell transplantation, and their brentuximab vedotin exposure differed. Material: peripheral blood mononuclear cells (PBMCs), obtained before the fourth cycle of nivolumab. The receptor source for this set is a human donor with classical Hodgkin lymphoma.

The chain links TRBV5-4 to TRBJ2-7; D is possibly TRBD2 (5 bases). Germline assignment: CDR1 SGHNT and CDR2 YYREEE (reference sequence). Between the trimmed V and J ends, which lost 5 bases and 2 bases, there was a span of 17 bases. CDR3 length equals 15 residues. The CDR3 DNA reads as TGTGCCAGCAGTCAACTGAGGGCCTCTCCCTACGAGCAGTACTTC. As protein: CASSQLRASPYEQYF.

The chain couples TRBV5-1 to TRBJ2-6; TRBD1 matches 7 bases. V gave up 0 bases and J gave up 4 bases; unmatched junction bases: 1. Germline CDR1 is SGHRS and CDR2 is YFSETQ. This CDR3 spans 15 amino acids. The CDR3 DNA reads TGCGCCAGCAGCTTGGAGGGGGCCGGGGCCAACGTCCTGACTTTC. Its translation: CASSLEGAGANVLTF.

By proportion, this clone is medium-sized. The chain uses TRBV19 and TRBJ1-1, with TRBD1 as a possible D gene (5 bases). V was trimmed by 5 bases and J by 1 base, leaving 11 bases between them. CDR3 length: 14 residues. The germline V gene encodes CDR1 LNHDA and CDR2 SQIVND (reference sequence). The CDR3 sequence is CASSPRAPNTEAFF. DNA for the CDR3: TGTGCCAGTAGTCCCAGGGCCCCGAACACTGAAGCTTTCTTT.

The chain links TRBV30 to TRBJ2-6, with 8 bases identical to TRBD1. Per the germline V gene, CDR1 is GTSNPN and CDR2 is SVGIG (reference sequence). After removal of 3 bases from V and 2 bases from J, the junction contained 3 bases not matched to a gene. This CDR3 has 15 residues. The CDR3 DNA is TGTGCCTGGAGACTGGACAGGGCTGGGGCCAACGTCCTGACTTTC. Its translation is CAWRLDRAGANVLTF.

The chain employs TRBV5-4 and TRBJ2-3, with 10 bases lining up with TRBD2. Germline V gene sequence: CDR1 SGHNT, CDR2 YYREEE (reference sequence). The trim removed 4 bases at V and 5 bases at J, leaving 10 bases unmatched. The CDR3 extends over 16 amino acids. The CDR3 loop reads CASSLGSGGEGDTQYF. CDR3 sequence (DNA): TGTGCCAGCAGCCTAGGGAGCGGGGGGGAGGGAGATACGCAGTATTTT.

V is TRBV19 and J is TRBJ1-4, with D possibly being TRBD1 (5 bases). The ends were cut back, 3 bases at V and 10 bases at J, with 12 bases in the middle. CDR3 length: 13 amino acids. CDR1 LNHDA and CDR2 SQIVND come from the germline V gene (reference sequence). The CDR3 DNA is TGTGCCAGTAGTATTGGAGGGGCGGCAAAACTGTTTTTT. Amino acids: CASSIGGAAKLFF. The full variable domain, with the rest looked up from reference TRBV19 and TRBJ1-4, is DGGITQSPKYLFRKEGQNVTLSCEQNLNHDAMYWYRQDPGQGLRLIYYSQIVNDFQKGDIAEGYSVSREKKESFPLTVTSAQKNPTAFYLCASSIGGAAKLFFGSGTQLSVL.

V is TRBV27 and J is TRBJ2-7; 11 positions match TRBD1. V lost 2 bases and J lost 4; bases outside the gene matches: 1. CDR1 MNHEY and CDR2 SMNVEV come from the germline V gene (reference sequence). This CDR3 has 14 amino acids. The CDR3 reads CASSLGQGAYEQYF. In DNA, the CDR3 is TGTGCCAGCAGTTTAGGACAGGGGGCTTACGAGCAGTACTTC.

The V and J genes are TRBV5-1 and TRBJ2-3, with D perhaps being TRBD1 or TRBD2 (6 bases each). Per the germline V gene, CDR1 is SGHRS and CDR2 is YFSETQ. The V end lost 2 bases, the J end lost 4 bases, and 11 bases lay between the germline ends. The CDR3 runs to 14 residues. In nucleotides, the CDR3 is TGCGCCAGCAGCTTAGGGGGGTCCGCAGATACGCAGTATTTT. It is translated as CASSLGGSADTQYF.

The chain uses TRBV14 and TRBJ2-7; D remains ambiguous. V dropped 5 bases and J dropped 2 bases, with 7 bases sitting between them. The CDR3 covers 12 residues. CDR1 is SGHDN, CDR2 FVKESK, per germline. The DNA of the CDR3 is TGTGCCAGCAGCGGAGAGACCTACGAGCAGTACTTC. Encoded protein: CASSGETYEQYF.

The J gene is TRBJ2-2, the V gene TRBV19; 7 bases agree with TRBD1. The CDR3 length is 16 residues. CDR1 is LNHDA and CDR2 is SQIVND in the germline V gene (reference sequence). J gave up 7 bases and V 5 bases, and 13 bases lay outside the gene matches. This CDR3 reads CASSARTGRSRGELFF. Written as DNA, the CDR3 is TGTGCCAGTAGTGCCCGGACAGGCCGTTCCCGCGGGGAGCTGTTTTTT.

The chain is built from TRBV6-6 and TRBJ2-3, with D unresolved. CDR1 is MNHNY and CDR2 is SVGAGI in the germline V gene (reference sequence). Trimming left V 0 bases short and J 5 bases short, with 3 bases between. The CDR3 covers 12 residues. CDR3 in amino acids: CASSYSLDTQYF. The CDR3 coding sequence is TGTGCCAGCAGTTACTCGCTAGATACGCAGTATTTT.

This chain connects TRBV6-1 to TRBJ2-7; TRBD2 might be the D (6 bases). Trimming left V 11 bases short and J 2 bases short, with 16 bases between. The CDR3 consists of 13 residues. Looked up from germline, CDR1 is MNHNS and CDR2 is SASEGT. In nucleotides, the CDR3 is TGTGCCGTCTTGGGGGACTCAACCTACGAGCAGTACTTC. This translates into CAVLGDSTYEQYF.